The text below deals with one T cell receptor (beta chain). Antigen specificity is unknown. A much more abundant neighbour one base away suggests this may be a read error. Trimming took 5 bases from V and 5 from J; bases not matched to a gene: 10. Germline V gene data show CDR1 as SEHNR and CDR2 as FQNEAQ (reference sequence). This CDR3 region has 17 residues. This sample is drawn from a study of breast tumors, draining lymph nodes, adjacent tissues. MiXCR, applied by TCRdb to the multiplex PCR reads, yields one record per CDR3 protein. The sample yields under 350,000 distinct CDR3 sequences, roughly 30% seen once. Axillary draining lymph nodes of breast cancer patients supplied the node samples. Study outcomes and limitations: Compared with basal-like, luminal-like tumors shared significantly more repertoire with nontumor tissue.

The sequence derives from a female donor with breast cancer. Some clones in this sample may be carry-over from other donors' samples. The material sequenced was axillary lymph node tissue. The genes are TRBV7-9 and TRBJ2-1, with 12 bases identical to TRBD2. The CDR3 region is CASSIRTGLAGNNEQFF. CDR3 sequence (DNA): TGTGCCAGCAGCATTCGCACCGGACTAGCGGGGAACAATGAGCAGTTCTTC.